Presented here are 27 T cell receptor beta chains from one specimen sequenced in a study of PD-1 blockade in classical Hodgkin lymphoma. Each and every patient relapsed after autologous stem cell transplantation, and patients got differing brentuximab vedotin exposure. TCRdb's table, derived via immunoSEQ multiplex PCR, lists solely in-frame clones and lacks some. The table lists about 76,000 clones, 75% to 90% of them singletons. This sample comprised peripheral blood mononuclear cells (PBMCs), obtained at baseline. The receptors were gathered from a human donor with classical Hodgkin lymphoma.

In this sample, this clone turned up once. The rearrangement uses TRBV27 and TRBJ1-1; a possible D gene is TRBD1 (5 bases). The V gene lost 0 bases and the J gene lost 0 bases, with 14 bases spanning the gap. The CDR3 has 17 residues. Germline lookup yields CDR1 MNHEY and CDR2 SMNVEV (reference sequence). As DNA, the CDR3 is TGTGCCAGCAGTTTATCTAGTGGGGCAGACATGAACACTGAAGCTTTCTTT. Its translation is CASSLSSGADMNTEAFF.

V gene TRBV2 combines with J gene TRBJ1-2; 9 bases are shared with TRBD1. The ends lost 10 bases at V and 0 bases at J; junction bases unmatched: 15. The CDR3 is 17 amino acids. Germline V gives CDR1 SNHLY, CDR2 FYNNEI. CDR3 sequence reads: CATSVRTGATSNYGYTF. The CDR3 DNA reads TGTGCCACCTCGGTCCGGACAGGGGCCACTTCTAACTATGGCTACACCTTC.

The gene calls are TRBV27 and TRBJ2-5; 7 nucleotides agree with TRBD1. The CDR3 covers 14 residues. The J segment lost 2 bases and the V segment lost 5 bases, leaving 5 bases of the junction unmatched. Germline V CDR1 and CDR2: MNHEY, SMNVEV (reference sequence). In nucleotides, the CDR3 is TGTGCCAGCAGTCGACCGGGACAGCAAGAGACCCAGTACTTC. It translates to CASSRPGQQETQYF.

The chain has TRBV19 and TRBJ1-1; D gene unclear. There are 11 residues in the CDR3. Germline V gene lookup returns CDR1 LNHDA and CDR2 SQIVND (reference sequence). Trimming took 8 bases from V and 4 from J, leaving 8 bases between them. CDR3 sequence: CASRWGTEAFF. The CDR3 nucleotides read TGTGCCAGTCGGTGGGGCACTGAAGCTTTCTTT. The whole variable domain, remainder taken from reference TRBV19 and TRBJ1-1, is DGGITQSPKYLFRKEGQNVTLSCEQNLNHDAMYWYRQDPGQGLRLIYYSQIVNDFQKGDIAEGYSVSREKKESFPLTVTSAQKNPTAFYLCASRWGTEAFFGQGTRLTVV.

The V and J genes are TRBV6-1 and TRBJ2-7; D is possibly TRBD1 or TRBD2 (6 bases each). V was clipped by 1 base and J by 0 bases, with 10 bases between them. The CDR3 is 15 residues long. The germline V gene encodes CDR1 MNHNS and CDR2 SASEGT. This chain's CDR3 is CASSEEGGSSYEQYF. The CDR3, as DNA: TGTGCCAGCAGTGAAGAGGGGGGCAGCTCCTACGAGCAGTACTTC.

The chain recombines TRBV5-5 with TRBJ2-2; 8 bases are shared with TRBD1. This CDR3 has 13 residues. Germline-derived CDR1 and CDR2 are SGHKS and YYEKEE (reference sequence). J lost 5 bases, V lost 3 bases, and 0 bases had no gene match. CDR3 loop: CASSWDRTGELFF. As DNA, the CDR3 is TGTGCCAGCAGCTGGGACAGGACCGGGGAGCTGTTTTTT.

V is TRBV7-8 and J is TRBJ1-4; D remains unclear. The CDR3 sequence is 15 residues long. The V gene lost 1 base and the J gene lost 7 bases, with 13 bases spanning the gap. CDR1 SGHVS and CDR2 FQNEAQ come from the germline V gene. The CDR3 DNA reads TGTGCCAGCAGCTTAGGCTGGGGAGGAATTGAAAAACTGTTTTTT. It codes for CASSLGWGGIEKLFF. The entire variable domain, with the rest obtained from reference TRBV7-8 and TRBJ1-4, is as follows: GAGVSQSPRYKVAKRGQDVALRCDPISGHVSLFWYQQALGQGPEFLTYFQNEAQLDKSGLPSDRFFAERPEGSVSTLKIQRTQQEDSAVYLCASSLGWGGIEKLFFGSGTQLSVL.

The rearrangement joins TRBV4-1 to TRBJ2-7; 8 nucleotides agree with TRBD1. Germline V lookup: CDR1 MGHRA, CDR2 YSYEKL. This CDR3 contains 15 residues. Losses at the gene ends were 3 bases for V and 1 base for J; bases not matched to a gene: 5. This CDR3 is CASSQVGQGSYEQYF. The CDR3 DNA reads TGCGCCAGCAGCCAGGTAGGACAGGGATCCTACGAGCAGTACTTC.

This chain links TRBV6-7 with TRBJ2-5; D remains unclear. TRBV6-7 is an ORF for which the function is uncertain. The CDR3 runs 9 residues. The V and J ends lost 11 bases and 11 bases respectively, with 12 bases between them. The CDR3 coding sequence is TGTGCCGCAAGATCTGAGCAGTACTTC. This encodes CAARSEQYF.

The chain combines TRBV6-5 with TRBJ2-2, with unresolved D. Looked up from germline, CDR1 is MNHEY and CDR2 is SVGAGI. V lost 2 bases to trimming and J lost 7 bases, with 11 bases between them. The CDR3 runs to 14 residues. DNA of the CDR3: TGTGCCAGCAGTTACAGGGATCCCCACGGGGAGCTGTTTTTT. Protein: CASSYRDPHGELFF.

The table lists this clone with a count of one. The rearrangement links TRBV5-1 to TRBJ2-1; 13 bases match TRBD2. V shed 0 bases, J shed 4 bases, and the junction held 7 bases outside the gene matches. The CDR3 consists of 18 residues. Germline loops: CDR1 SGHRS, CDR2 YFSETQ. The CDR3 DNA sequence: TGCGCCAGCAGCTTGGCGGCCTTACTAGCGGGAGGGTACAATGAGCAGTTCTTC. Its translation: CASSLAALLAGGYNEQFF.

CDR3 sequence: CASSPNGQSYGYTF. The CDR3 region has the DNA TGTGCCAGCAGCCCTAATGGACAGAGCTATGGCTACACCTTC. The rearrangement links TRBV27 to TRBJ1-2, with a possible D match to TRBD1 (6 bases). CDR3 length: 14 residues. Germline lookup yields CDR1 MNHEY and CDR2 SMNVEV (reference sequence). The V end was cut by 6 bases, the J end by 4 bases, with 15 bases between.

This clone showed up just a few times. This rearrangement joins TRBV7-9 to TRBJ1-5; D possibly corresponds to TRBD1 (6 bases). CDR1 is SEHNR and CDR2 is FQNEAQ in the germline V gene (reference sequence). With 7 bases removed from V and 6 bases from J, the gap between germline ends came to 16 bases. The CDR3 is 14 amino acids. The CDR3 region is CASTSGDGAQPQHF. The DNA for the CDR3 is TGTGCCAGCACCTCAGGGGACGGAGCTCAGCCCCAGCATTTT.

This chain joins TRBV13 and TRBJ1-1, with TRBD1 identical over 7 bases. The V gene end was trimmed by 4 bases and the J gene end by 6 bases; junction bases not matched to a gene: 14. The CDR3 is 16 residues long. CDR1 and CDR2 (germline): PRHDT, FYEKMQ (reference sequence). The CDR3 DNA sequence: TGTGCCAGCAGCTCCTTATACGGGACAGATGGGGCTGAAGCTTTCTTT. Translated, it gives CASSSLYGTDGAEAFF.

CDR3 in amino acids: CASKAGEHYNEQFF. The CDR3 nucleotides read TGTGCCAGCAAGGCGGGAGAACACTACAATGAGCAGTTCTTC. The chain recombines TRBV6-6 with TRBJ2-1; 7 bases fit TRBD2. Germline V lookup: CDR1 MNHNY, CDR2 SVGAGI (reference sequence). This CDR3 region has 14 residues. Trimming at V came to 7 bases and at J to 3 bases, leaving 6 bases not matched to a gene.

V gene TRBV25-1 combines with J gene TRBJ1-2, with D possibly matching TRBD1 (6 bases). The germline V and J ends were trimmed by 4 bases and 6 bases, with 15 bases remaining between them. The V gene's germline CDR1 is MGHDK and CDR2 SYGVNS. The CDR3 length is 14 residues. CDR3 protein: CASSVLGGQNGYTF. CDR3 nucleotide sequence: TGTGCCAGCAGTGTTCTAGGGGGGCAAAATGGCTACACCTTC.

V and J are TRBV6-5 and TRBJ2-2; TRBD2 is a possible D gene (5 bases). In germline, CDR1 is MNHEY, CDR2 SVGAGI. This CDR3 is 15 amino acids long. V lost 2 bases, J lost 1 base, and 8 bases lay in between. The CDR3 region has the DNA TGTGCCAGCAGTTACAATAGCGAGAACACCGGGGAGCTGTTTTTT. Amino acid sequence: CASSYNSENTGELFF.

The rearrangement joins TRBV18 to TRBJ1-5; 7 nucleotides match TRBD1. V shed 4 bases, J shed 2 bases, and the junction held 2 bases outside the gene matches. CDR1 and CDR2 from the germline V gene are KGHSH and LQKENI. The CDR3 loop spans 14 amino acids. This CDR3 is CASSQGARNQPQHF. The CDR3 region has the DNA TGTGCCAGCTCACAGGGGGCACGCAATCAGCCCCAGCATTTT.

This rearrangement joins TRBV12-5 to TRBJ2-7; possible D gene TRBD1, 5 bases. Germline values: CDR1 LGHNT, CDR2 FRNRAP. The CDR3 runs to 19 residues. Trimming stripped 0 bases from V and 2 bases from J, with 23 bases between. The CDR3 is CASGLVSQAVEQGTYEQYF. The DNA for the CDR3 is TGTGCTAGTGGTTTGGTAAGCCAGGCGGTCGAGCAGGGCACCTACGAGCAGTACTTC.

The rearrangement links TRBV27 to TRBJ1-3, with D unresolved. Germline loops: CDR1 MNHEY, CDR2 SMNVEV (reference sequence). The CDR3 spans 16 residues. Trimming left V 8 bases short and J 0 bases short, with 17 bases between. The CDR3 region has the DNA TGTGCCAGCGAATGTAAAGGCGGACGCTCTGGAAACACCATATATTTT. Protein sequence: CASECKGGRSGNTIYF.

The CDR3 DNA is TGTGCCAGCAGCTTAGGGCGGGGGACAGGGGACGTTGAAGCTTTCTTT. It specifies CASSLGRGTGDVEAFF. V and J are TRBV11-2 and TRBJ1-1, with 10 nucleotides matching TRBD1. The CDR3 length is 16 residues. Trimming cost V 1 base and J 7 bases; bases outside gene matches: 9. The germline CDR1 and CDR2 sequences are SGHAT and FQNNGV.

The rearrangement uses TRBV10-3 and TRBJ2-7; D unresolved. V lost 0 bases and J 0 bases, leaving 9 bases between the germline ends. CDR3 length: 15 amino acids. From germline, CDR1 is ENHRY and CDR2 SYGVKD. DNA of the CDR3: TGTGCCATCAGTGAGTCCGGGTTTCTCTCCTACGAGCAGTACTTC. Its translation is CAISESGFLSYEQYF.

The chain carries TRBV5-6 and TRBJ1-2; D possibly corresponds to TRBD1 (6 bases). This CDR3 is built from 14 residues. V was cut by 4 bases and J by 7 bases, with 17 bases left in between. The V gene's germline CDR1 is SGHDT and CDR2 YYEEEE. CDR3 loop: CASSPEQGRGGYTF. The CDR3 bases are TGTGCCAGCAGCCCCGAACAGGGAAGGGGTGGCTACACCTTC.

The rearrangement links TRBV27 to TRBJ2-2; 7 nucleotides align to TRBD1. CDR1 is MNHEY, CDR2 SMNVEV, per germline (reference sequence). The junction had 6 bases not matched to a gene; V was cut back by 8 bases and J by 3 bases. The CDR3 contains 14 residues. The CDR3 DNA reads TGTGCCAGCCGGACAGGCCTAGACACCGGGGAGCTGTTTTTT. Its protein is CASRTGLDTGELFF.

The chain is built from TRBV6-1 and TRBJ1-5, with D hard to call. V gave up 3 bases and J gave up 0 bases, with 9 bases separating them. Looked up from germline, CDR1 is MNHNS and CDR2 is SASEGT. This CDR3 has 15 amino acids. CDR3 sequence (DNA): TGTGCCAGCAGTGATAACCACCATAGCAATCAGCCCCAGCATTTT. It encodes CASSDNHHSNQPQHF.

The chain couples TRBV7-2 to TRBJ1-4; unclear D gene. In germline, CDR1 is SGHTA, CDR2 FQGNSA. The CDR3 loop spans 16 amino acids. V shed 5 bases and J shed 0 bases, with 13 bases lying between them. Here the CDR3 reads CASSPEIRATNEKLFF. CDR3 bases: TGTGCCAGCAGCCCAGAAATCCGCGCAACTAATGAAAAACTGTTTTTT.

The V gene is TRBV27, the J gene TRBJ2-1; 10 bases agree with TRBD2. Germline lookup yields CDR1 MNHEY and CDR2 SMNVEV (reference sequence). V was pared by 3 bases and J by 4 bases, with 3 bases of the junction left unmatched. The CDR3 consists of 15 residues. Here the CDR3 reads CASSLASGSYNEQFF. The CDR3 DNA sequence: TGTGCCAGCAGTTTGGCTAGCGGGAGTTACAATGAGCAGTTCTTC.